Below are 16 T cell receptor beta chains sequenced from a single sample in a study of T-cell memory formation after mild COVID-19. One entry per CDR3 protein, called by TCRdb with MiXCR from the 5' RACE reads. The sample records under 150,000 distinct CDR3 sequences, 22% being singletons. The sample comprised PBMCs or a T cell subset sorted from them (not recorded which). The source is a man younger than 35 who had mild COVID-19 (a few samples of this study predate the infection). Cell type and time point are not known.

This chain links TRBV7-3 with TRBJ2-5; 11 bases line up with TRBD1. V was clipped by 5 bases and J by 5 bases; unmatched bases: 7. The germline V gene encodes CDR1 SGHTA and CDR2 FQGTGA. The CDR3 is 15 amino acids. As DNA, the CDR3 is TGTGCCAGCAGCACCTGGACAGGGGGCGAGGAGACCCAGTACTTC. Translating it yields CASSTWTGGEETQYF. Full variable domain (outside the CDR3, taken from reference TRBV7-3 and TRBJ2-5): GAGVSQTPSNKVTEKGKYVELRCDPISGHTALYWYRQSLGQGPEFLIYFQGTGAADDSGLPNDRFFAVRPEGSVSTLKIQRTERGDSAVYLCASSTWTGGEETQYFGPGTRLLVL.

This clonotype was detected only a few times. The chain employs TRBV7-6 and TRBJ2-2; possible D gene TRBD2, 5 bases. V was cut by 7 bases and J by 2 bases, with 17 bases left in between. This CDR3 contains 16 residues. Germline-derived CDR1 and CDR2 are SGHVS and FNYEAQ. CDR3 region: CASKMLTGFNTGELFF. The CDR3 nucleotides read TGTGCCAGCAAGATGTTGACGGGATTTAACACCGGGGAGCTGTTTTTT.

The chain uses TRBV27 and TRBJ2-5, with 11 positions matching TRBD2. The ends lost 4 bases at V and 4 bases at J; junction bases unmatched: 5. Looked up from germline, CDR1 is MNHEY and CDR2 is SMNVEV (reference sequence). The CDR3 spans 15 residues. The CDR3 DNA reads TGTGCCAGCAGTTCTATAGCGGGGGGGCGAGAGACCCAGTACTTC. The encoded protein is CASSSIAGGRETQYF.

This clonotype was observed a handful of times. The chain carries TRBV19 and TRBJ1-5; D ambiguous. The CDR3 loop spans 13 amino acids. Germline V gene data show CDR1 as LNHDA and CDR2 as SQIVND (reference sequence). V lost 5 bases and J 7 bases, leaving 12 bases between the germline ends. In nucleotides, the CDR3 is TGTGCCAGTAGTCCTAGTGGGCGGCAGCCCCAGCATTTT. This translates into CASSPSGRQPQHF.

This clonotype has a count of ten or more. This chain joins TRBV7-9 and TRBJ2-1; no firm D call. The CDR3 is made up of 12 amino acids. Germline V gene lookup returns CDR1 SEHNR and CDR2 FQNEAQ (reference sequence). V was pared by 1 base and J by 5 bases, with 3 bases between. The CDR3 nucleotides are TGTGCCAGCAGCTTAGGGGACAATGAGCAGTTCTTC. Its translation is CASSLGDNEQFF.

This clonotype occurred a few times. The rearrangement joins TRBV12-3 or TRBV12-4 to TRBJ2-3; 11 bases align to TRBD2. V was clipped by 1 base and J by 4 bases; unmatched bases: 1. The CDR3 is 15 residues long. The CDR3 nucleotides are TGTGCCAGCAGTTTAGTAGCGGGGGGGGCAGATACGCAGTATTTT. It yields the protein CASSLVAGGADTQYF.

This chain joins TRBV2 and TRBJ2-5; TRBD1 aligns across 11 bases. CDR1 is SNHLY and CDR2 is FYNNEI in the germline V gene. V lost 10 bases to trimming and J lost 4 bases; unmatched junction nucleotides: 17. CDR3 size: 17 residues. CDR3 DNA sequence: TGTGCCACCGATAAGAACGGACAGGGGGCTGTGGGAGAGACCCAGTACTTC. This sequence encodes CATDKNGQGAVGETQYF.

The table lists this clonotype with a few counts. J is TRBJ2-7 and V is TRBV7-8, with TRBD1 as a possible D gene (7 bases). The CDR3 length is 15 residues. Trimming pared 5 bases from V and 4 bases from J, leaving 18 bases between. From germline, CDR1 is SGHVS and CDR2 FQNEAQ. The CDR3 nucleotides read TGTGCCAGCAGCCCGCCGAACAGGGGAGGTTACGAGCAGTACTTC. It codes for CASSPPNRGGYEQYF.

The chain has TRBV6-2 or TRBV6-3 and TRBJ2-1; 8 bases are shared with TRBD1. This CDR3 is built from 16 residues. Trimming removed 4 bases from V and 4 bases from J; junction bases left unmatched: 9. CDR1 MNHEY and CDR2 SVGEGT come from the germline V gene. In DNA, the CDR3 is TGTGCCAGCAGTTCCATCAGGGGGCCTCTTTACAATGAGCAGTTCTTC. It encodes CASSSIRGPLYNEQFF.

This chain joins TRBV7-2 and TRBJ2-1, with D tentatively TRBD2 (6 bases). CDR1 and CDR2 from the germline V gene are SGHTA and FQGNSA. V was pared by 8 bases and J by 0 bases, with 14 bases between. The CDR3 loop spans 15 amino acids. The CDR3 loop reads CASGADGSSYNEQFF. The CDR3 DNA follows: TGTGCCAGCGGCGCAGACGGGAGCTCCTACAATGAGCAGTTCTTC.

The chain uses TRBV4-1 and TRBJ2-3; D is unclear. This CDR3 has 18 residues. V was trimmed by 0 bases and J by 6 bases, leaving 22 bases between them. The germline CDR1 and CDR2 sequences are MGHRA and YSYEKL. This chain's CDR3 is CASSQDSYPDPVSDTQYF. In nucleotides, the CDR3 is TGCGCCAGCAGCCAAGACTCATATCCGGACCCCGTGTCGGATACGCAGTATTTT.

V is TRBV7-8 and J is TRBJ1-1; D is unclear. CDR1 is SGHVS, CDR2 FQNEAQ, per germline. V was cut by 0 bases and J by 3 bases, with 8 bases left in between. The CDR3 has 14 amino acids. This CDR3 reads CASSLAAGYTEAFF. Written as DNA, the CDR3 is TGTGCCAGCAGCTTAGCAGCAGGATACACTGAAGCTTTCTTT.

The CDR3: CASSPDGYNSPLHF. CDR3 coding DNA: TGTGCCAGCAGCCCGGACGGGTATAATTCACCCCTCCACTTT. This chain uses TRBV7-2 with TRBJ1-6, with D uncertain. CDR3 size: 14 residues. V was cut by 5 bases and J by 4 bases, with 9 bases left in between. The germline CDR1 and CDR2 sequences are SGHTA and FQGNSA.

The J gene is TRBJ2-1, the V gene TRBV5-1; 11 positions match TRBD2. Germline assignment: CDR1 SGHRS and CDR2 YFSETQ. V gave up 3 bases and J gave up 5 bases; unmatched junction bases: 4. CDR3 length: 15 residues. The CDR3, as DNA: TGCGCCAGCAGCTCTGGGACTAGCGGTGACAATGAGCAGTTCTTC. Protein product: CASSSGTSGDNEQFF.

This clonotype has more than one count but fewer than ten. The chain employs TRBV12-3 or TRBV12-4 and TRBJ2-7; TRBD1 matches 12 bases. The CDR3 covers 15 residues. V shed 7 bases and J 2 bases; nucleotides not matched to a gene: 6. The CDR3: CASTPGQGATYEQYF. Written as DNA, the CDR3 is TGTGCCAGCACCCCGGGACAGGGGGCCACCTACGAGCAGTACTTC.

This clonotype appeared a few times. The chain combines TRBV10-3 with TRBJ1-2, with no clear D. V was cut by 3 bases and J by 6 bases, with 11 bases left in between. The CDR3 sequence is 13 residues long. In germline, CDR1 is ENHRY, CDR2 SYGVKD. In DNA, the CDR3 is TGTGCCATCAGTGAAGGTCAACCGGATGGCTACACCTTC. This codes for CAISEGQPDGYTF.